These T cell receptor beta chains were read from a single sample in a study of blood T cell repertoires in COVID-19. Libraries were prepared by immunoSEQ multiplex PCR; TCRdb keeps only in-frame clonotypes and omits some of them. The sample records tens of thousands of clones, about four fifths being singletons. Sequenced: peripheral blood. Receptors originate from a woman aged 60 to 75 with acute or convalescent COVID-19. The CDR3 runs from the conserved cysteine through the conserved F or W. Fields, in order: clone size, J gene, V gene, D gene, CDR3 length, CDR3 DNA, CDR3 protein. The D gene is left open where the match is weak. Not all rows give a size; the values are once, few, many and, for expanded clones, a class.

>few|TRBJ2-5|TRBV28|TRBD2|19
TGTGCCAGCAGTTTCAAATTATGGGGTCGACTAGCGGCCCAAGAGACCCAGTACTTC
CASSFKLWGRLAAQETQYF
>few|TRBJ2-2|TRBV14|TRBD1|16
TGTGCCAGCAGCCAATGGACAGGGGTTAGCACCGGGGAGCTGTTTTTT
CASSQWTGVSTGELFF
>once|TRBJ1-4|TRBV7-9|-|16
TGTGCCAGCAGCTTAGGTATCTGGGACATCGAAGAAAAACTGTTTTTT
CASSLGIWDIEEKLFF
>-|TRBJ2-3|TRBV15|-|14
TGTGCCACCAGCAGCAGGGAAAATGCCGATACGCAGTATTTT
CATSSRENADTQYF
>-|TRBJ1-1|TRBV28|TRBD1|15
TGTGCCAGCAGTCCCGACAGGGGGAGAGTGACTGAAGCTTTCTTT
CASSPDRGRVTEAFF
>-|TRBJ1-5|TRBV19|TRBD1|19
TGTGCCAGTAGTAACATTCAGGGGGCAGGGGCTATGAGCAATCAGCCCCAGCATTTT
CASSNIQGAGAMSNQPQHF
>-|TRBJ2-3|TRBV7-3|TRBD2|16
TGTGCCAGCAGCTTATCGGCACTAGCGGGAGTAGATACGCAGTATTTT
CASSLSALAGVDTQYF
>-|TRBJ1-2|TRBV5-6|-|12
TGTGCCAGCAGACTCTCCAGGGCTGGCTACACCTTC
CASRLSRAGYTF
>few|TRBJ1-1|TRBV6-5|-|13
TGTGCCAGCAGTTATTTTCGGAACACTGAAGCTTTCTTT
CASSYFRNTEAFF
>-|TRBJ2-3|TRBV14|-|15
TGTGCCAGCAGCCGGGACATCCACCGAGCAGATACGCAGTATTTT
CASSRDIHRADTQYF
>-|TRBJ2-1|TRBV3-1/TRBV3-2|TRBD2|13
TGTGCCAGCAGGTCGACTAGCGTCAATGAGCAGTTCTTC
CASRSTSVNEQFF
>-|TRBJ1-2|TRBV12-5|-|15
TGTGCTAGTGGTTTGGGGACAGATTCCTTCTATGGCTACACCTTC
CASGLGTDSFYGYTF
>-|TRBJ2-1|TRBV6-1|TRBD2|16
TGTGCCAGCAGTGAAGCTAGCGGGAGGGTCTTGGGTGAGCAGTTCTTC
CASSEASGRVLGEQFF
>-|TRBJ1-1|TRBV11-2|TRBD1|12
TGTGCCAGCAGCTTGGACAGGGGTGAAGCTTTCTTT
CASSLDRGEAFF
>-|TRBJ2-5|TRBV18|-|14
TGTGCCAGCTCACCAAGAACTTTGCAAGAGACCCAGTACTTC
CASSPRTLQETQYF
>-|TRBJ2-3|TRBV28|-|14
TGTGCCAGCAGTTTGCAGTCCGGCACAGATACGCAGTATTTT
CASSLQSGTDTQYF
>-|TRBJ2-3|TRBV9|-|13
TGTGCCAGCAGCGTAGCTGCGGCAGATACGCAGTATTTT
CASSVAAADTQYF
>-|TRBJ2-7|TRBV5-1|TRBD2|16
TGCGCCAGCAGCTCACCAATAGCGGGGGGGCACTACGAGCAGTACTTC
CASSSPIAGGHYEQYF
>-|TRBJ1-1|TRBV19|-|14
TGTGCCAGTAGTATAAAGAGAATAAACACTGAAGCTTTCTTT
CASSIKRINTEAFF
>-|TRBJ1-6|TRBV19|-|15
TGTGCCAGTAGCGATGACAACTTATATAATTCACCCCTCCACTTT
CASSDDNLYNSPLHF
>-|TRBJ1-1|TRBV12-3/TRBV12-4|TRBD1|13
TGTGCCAGCAGTAAGAACAGGGGACTCGAAGCTTTCTTT
CASSKNRGLEAFF
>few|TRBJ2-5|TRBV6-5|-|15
TGTGCCAGCAGTTACGGTTTCGCTAACCAAGAGACCCAGTACTTC
CASSYGFANQETQYF
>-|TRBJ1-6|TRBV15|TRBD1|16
TGTGCCACCAGCAGAACCTCCGGGACAGGGTTATCACCCCTCCACTTT
CATSRTSGTGLSPLHF
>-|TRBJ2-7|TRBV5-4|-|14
TGTGCCAGCAGACCGGCGGGGGCCCTCCTCGAGCAGTACTTC
CASRPAGALLEQYF
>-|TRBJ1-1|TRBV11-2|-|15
TGTGCCAGCAGCCTTATGAGCAGGGTGTCCACTGAAGCTTTCTTT
CASSLMSRVSTEAFF
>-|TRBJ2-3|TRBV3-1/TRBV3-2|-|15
TGTGCCAGCAGCCAACGGGGTTGGGGCACAGATACGCAGTATTTT
CASSQRGWGTDTQYF